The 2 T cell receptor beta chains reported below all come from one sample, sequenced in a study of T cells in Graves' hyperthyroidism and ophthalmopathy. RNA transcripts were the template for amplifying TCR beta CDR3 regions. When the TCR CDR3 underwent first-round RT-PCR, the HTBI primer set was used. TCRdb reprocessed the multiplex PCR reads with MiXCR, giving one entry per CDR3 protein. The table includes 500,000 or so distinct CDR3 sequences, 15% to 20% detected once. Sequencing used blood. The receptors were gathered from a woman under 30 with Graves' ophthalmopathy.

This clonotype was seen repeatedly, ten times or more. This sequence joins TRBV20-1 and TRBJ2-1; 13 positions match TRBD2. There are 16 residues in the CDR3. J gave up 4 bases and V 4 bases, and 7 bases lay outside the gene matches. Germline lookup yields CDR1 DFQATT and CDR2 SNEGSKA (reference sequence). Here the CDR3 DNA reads TGCAGTGCTAACCCGACTAGCGGGGGGAGGTACAATGAGCAGTTCTTC. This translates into CSANPTSGGRYNEQFF.

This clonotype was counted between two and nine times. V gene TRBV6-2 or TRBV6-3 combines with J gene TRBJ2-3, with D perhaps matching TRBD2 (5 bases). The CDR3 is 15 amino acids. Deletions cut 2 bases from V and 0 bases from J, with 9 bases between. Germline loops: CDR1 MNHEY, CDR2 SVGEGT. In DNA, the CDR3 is TGTGCCAGCAGTTACCTCAGCGGAAGCACAGATACGCAGTATTTT. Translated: CASSYLSGSTDTQYF.